The clone carrying this T cell receptor (beta chain) was counted at least ten times. TCRdb redid the calling of the 5' RACE reads with MiXCR, one entry per CDR3 protein. The sample has tens of thousands of distinct CDR3 sequences, 4.7% seen once; the top ten hold 15% to 20%. This specimen comes from a study of early T cells in non-severe SARS-CoV-2 infection. The CDR3 covers 15 residues. Germline V gives CDR1 MNHEY, CDR2 SVGEGT. V gave up 8 bases and J gave up 8 bases, with 22 bases separating them. The sequencing input was whole blood. This TCR came from an adult who was a healthcare worker with PCR-confirmed SARS-CoV-2 infection or an uninfected control (not recorded which). The rearrangement joins TRBV6-2 or TRBV6-3 to TRBJ2-1, with D perhaps matching TRBD2 (7 bases). The CDR3 protein is CASALRGGVVYEQFF. CDR3 coding DNA: TGTGCCAGCGCCCTAAGGGGGGGGGTAGTATATGAGCAGTTCTTC.